What follows describes a single T cell receptor beta chain. The target antigen is unknown. CDR3 length equals 13 residues. The V and J ends lost 4 bases and 2 bases respectively, with 9 bases between them. Germline assignment: CDR1 MNHEY and CDR2 SMNVEV (reference sequence). Generated by immunoSEQ multiplex PCR, the TCRdb table keeps only in-frame clones and is missing some. The data contain 190,000 or so clones, approximately 60% of them singletons. The sample comes from a study of shared clonotypes between healthy human individuals. Whole-study findings and limits: Generation probabilities were higher for clonotypes shared across all four sorted-subset donors than for unshared ones.

The split of CD4+ cells yielded CD45RA+ naive and CD45RA-negative memory subsets. The sample consisted of memory CD4+ T cells sorted from blood. Subset: CD45RA-negative fraction. The gene calls are TRBV27 and TRBJ2-7; D possibly corresponds to TRBD1 (6 bases). The TCR was taken from a man aged 30 to 39 in good health. CDR3 residues: CASSYRTAYEQYF. CDR3 nucleotide sequence: TGTGCCAGCAGTTACCGGACAGCCTACGAGCAGTACTTC.